One sample yielded the 28 T cell receptor beta chains listed below, sequenced in a study of PD-1 blockade in mismatch repair-deficient tumors. TCRdb's copy holds only in-frame clones and misses some; the assay was immunoSEQ multiplex PCR. The data show tens of thousands of clones, with approximately 78% seen just once and about 3.1% held by the top ten. The sequencing used peripheral blood, collected 4 weeks after starting pembrolizumab. These receptors originate from an adult with mismatch repair-deficient cancer.

The chain joins TRBV5-6 to TRBJ1-2; D remains ambiguous. V gave up 0 bases and J gave up 7 bases, with 7 bases separating them. This CDR3 spans 12 amino acids. Germline V gene lookup returns CDR1 SGHDT and CDR2 YYEEEE. CDR3 amino acids: CASSLDAIGYTF. The CDR3 DNA reads as TGTGCCAGCAGCTTGGATGCAATTGGCTACACCTTC.

The rearrangement links TRBV5-6 to TRBJ1-5, with a weak D call TRBD1 (6 bases). Germline V gives CDR1 SGHDT, CDR2 YYEEEE. V lost 4 bases and J lost 6, with 11 bases in between. The CDR3 consists of 13 residues. CDR3 DNA: TGTGCCAGCAGCGAACAGGGCAGTCAGCCCCAGCATTTT. It translates to CASSEQGSQPQHF.

V and J are TRBV5-4 and TRBJ2-3; 8 bases are a match to TRBD2. CDR1 is SGHNT, CDR2 YYREEE, per germline (reference sequence). The CDR3 loop spans 16 amino acids. V trimming: 1 base; J trimming: 3 bases; junction bases outside the gene matches: 7. In DNA, the CDR3 is TGTGCCAGCAGCTTGCCCGGGGGGGGGAGGACAGATACGCAGTATTTT. This sequence encodes CASSLPGGGRTDTQYF.

This clone came up once. The rearrangement uses TRBV5-4 and TRBJ2-7, with 15 bases that match TRBD2. V shed 4 bases and J 6 bases; nucleotides not matched to a gene: 17. CDR1 and CDR2 from the germline V gene are SGHNT and YYREEE (reference sequence). This CDR3 is built from 19 residues. The CDR3: CASSTSGLAGGPKVAEQYF. The CDR3 DNA follows: TGTGCCAGCAGCACCTCTGGACTAGCGGGAGGGCCTAAGGTCGCCGAGCAGTACTTC.

This clone appeared a single time. This chain joins TRBV9 and TRBJ2-7; 8 nucleotides line up with TRBD2. Germline V gives CDR1 SGDLS, CDR2 YYNGEE. Losses at the gene ends were 4 bases for V and 6 bases for J; bases not matched to a gene: 9. The CDR3 runs to 14 residues. This chain's CDR3 is CASSNGGVLGEQYF. For the CDR3, the DNA is TGTGCCAGCAGCAACGGGGGGGTGCTGGGCGAGCAGTACTTC.

This CDR3 reads CASSFKHSGLLYGYTF. The CDR3 DNA is TGCGCCAGCAGTTTCAAACATTCGGGGCTCCTCTATGGCTACACCTTC. The chain links TRBV23-1 to TRBJ1-2; D possibly corresponds to TRBD1 (5 bases). TRBV23-1 belongs to the ORF category, with a function that is uncertain. With 5 bases removed from V and 4 bases from J, the gap between germline ends came to 20 bases. CDR3 length equals 16 residues.

The chain is built from TRBV30 and TRBJ2-3, with TRBD2 matching over 16 bases. The CDR3 runs to 15 residues. Germline CDR1 and CDR2: GTSNPN and SVGIG (reference sequence). The ends lost 3 bases at V and 4 bases at J; junction bases unmatched: 1. The CDR3 spells CAWSGTSGRADTQYF. The DNA for the CDR3 is TGTGCCTGGAGCGGGACTAGCGGGAGGGCAGATACGCAGTATTTT.

This clone was seen more than once but under ten times. V and J are TRBV19 and TRBJ1-2; D is unresolved. The CDR3 has 15 residues. V lost 5 bases, J lost 0 bases, and 13 bases lay in between. Germline V gene lookup returns CDR1 LNHDA and CDR2 SQIVND (reference sequence). The CDR3 nucleotides are TGTGCCAGTAGTTCGCCAGGTGCAGCTAACTATGGCTACACCTTC. Amino acids: CASSSPGAANYGYTF.

The rearrangement uses TRBV7-9 and TRBJ2-2, with a possible D match to TRBD1 (5 bases). There are 17 residues in the CDR3. V was trimmed by 0 bases and J by 5 bases, leaving 16 bases between them. Germline V gene sequence: CDR1 SEHNR, CDR2 FQNEAQ (reference sequence). The CDR3 protein is CASSLALRQGSTGELFF. DNA of the CDR3: TGTGCCAGCAGCTTAGCGCTTCGGCAGGGTAGTACCGGGGAGCTGTTTTTT.

Only a few counts were recorded for this clone. This chain uses TRBV13 with TRBJ1-5; D is perhaps TRBD1 (6 bases). With 5 bases removed from V and 5 bases from J, the gap between germline ends came to 10 bases. Germline V lookup: CDR1 PRHDT, CDR2 FYEKMQ (reference sequence). This CDR3 has 13 residues. The CDR3 DNA follows: TGTGCCAGCAGCCCACAGGGCTATCAGCCCCAGCATTTT. This encodes CASSPQGYQPQHF.

This sequence joins TRBV12-5 and TRBJ2-2; D remains unclear. CDR1 is LGHNT, CDR2 FRNRAP, per germline. The CDR3 has 15 residues. The V end was cut by 3 bases, the J end by 5 bases, with 13 bases between. The chain's CDR3 is CASGFDAKDTGELFF. CDR3 nucleotide sequence: TGTGCTAGTGGTTTTGATGCCAAGGATACCGGGGAGCTGTTTTTT.

The CDR3 sequence: CASSSGTSVSYEQYF. The CDR3 nucleotides read TGTGCCAGCAGTTCCGGGACTAGCGTCTCCTACGAGCAGTACTTC. This chain uses TRBV7-6 with TRBJ2-7; 10 bases line up with TRBD2. Germline CDR1 SGHVS, CDR2 FNYEAQ. There are 15 residues in the CDR3. V lost 6 bases, J lost 0 bases, and 5 bases stayed unmatched.

Details on this clone: This sequence is one base from a far larger clone and is likely a read error. J is TRBJ2-7 and V is TRBV7-6; D gene unclear. The CDR3 consists of 12 residues. The germline CDR1 and CDR2 sequences are SGHVS and FNYEAQ. Trimming took 4 bases from V and 3 from J, leaving 7 bases between them. The CDR3 sequence: CASSSNYYEQYF. The CDR3 coding sequence is TGTGCCAGCAGCTCCAACTACTACGAGCAGTACTTC. Variable domain in full (rest from reference TRBV7-6 and TRBJ2-7): GAGVSQSPRYKVTKRGQDVALRCDPISGHVSLYWYRQALGQGPEFLTYFNYEAQQDKSGLPNDRFSAERPEGSISTLTIQRTEQRDSAMYRCASSSNYYEQYFGPGTRLTVT.

This clone came up a few times. The chain links TRBV5-5 to TRBJ1-5; the D gene is possibly TRBD1 (5 bases). V was cut by 3 bases and J by 6 bases, with 16 bases left in between. The germline V gene has CDR1 SGHKS and CDR2 YYEKEE (reference sequence). This CDR3 contains 15 residues. The CDR3 DNA follows: TGTGCCAGCAGCTCGCAGGGTAGACTGGGTCAGCCCCAGCATTTT. Translation: CASSSQGRLGQPQHF. The whole variable domain, filled in from reference TRBV5-5 and TRBJ1-5, reads DAGVTQSPTHLIKTRGQQVTLRCSPISGHKSVSWYQQVLGQGPQFIFQYYEKEERGRGNFPDRFSARQFPNYSSELNVNALLLGDSALYLCASSSQGRLGQPQHFGDGTRLSIL.

The genes are TRBV19 and TRBJ1-2; no firm D call. Germline V gene data show CDR1 as LNHDA and CDR2 as SQIVND (reference sequence). V lost 1 base to trimming and J lost 5 bases, with 11 bases between them. This CDR3 has 14 amino acids. CDR3 DNA: TGTGCCAGTAGTATAGGTGACGGAGGATATGGCTACACCTTC. Protein sequence: CASSIGDGGYGYTF.

The J gene is TRBJ2-1, the V gene TRBV5-1; 9 bases are shared with TRBD2. V was pared by 2 bases and J by 0 bases, with 9 bases of the junction left unmatched. Germline CDR1 SGHRS, CDR2 YFSETQ. The length of the CDR3 is 18 residues. The CDR3 sequence: CASSFLGGRARSYNEQFF. The CDR3 nucleotides are TGCGCCAGCAGCTTTTTAGGCGGGAGGGCCCGCTCCTACAATGAGCAGTTCTTC.

This chain connects TRBV11-2 to TRBJ2-2; 8 bases are shared with TRBD1. The CDR3 totals 18 residues. In germline, CDR1 is SGHAT, CDR2 FQNNGV. V trimming: 5 bases; J trimming: 4 bases; junction bases outside the gene matches: 15. The CDR3: CASSATGALTRTTGELFF. In nucleotides, the CDR3 is TGTGCCAGCAGCGCGACAGGGGCCCTGACGAGGACCACCGGGGAGCTGTTTTTT.

This chain uses TRBV10-3 with TRBJ2-1; 7 bases agree with TRBD2. J lost 6 bases, V lost 2 bases, and 4 bases had no gene match. This CDR3 is 14 amino acids long. Germline V gene sequence: CDR1 ENHRY, CDR2 SYGVKD. CDR3 residues: CAISETSGVNEQFF. The CDR3 nucleotides read TGTGCCATCAGTGAGACGAGCGGGGTCAATGAGCAGTTCTTC.

The V call is TRBV7-8, the J call TRBJ1-1; tentative D call: TRBD1 (5 bases). CDR1 and CDR2 (germline): SGHVS, FQNEAQ. V lost 1 base to trimming and J lost 6 bases, with 9 bases between them. CDR3 length equals 13 residues. The CDR3: CASSLGTLSEAFF. Here the CDR3 DNA reads TGTGCCAGCAGCTTAGGGACATTGTCTGAAGCTTTCTTT. Based on the CDR3 plus reference TRBV7-8 and TRBJ1-1, the full variable domain is GAGVSQSPRYKVAKRGQDVALRCDPISGHVSLFWYQQALGQGPEFLTYFQNEAQLDKSGLPSDRFFAERPEGSVSTLKIQRTQQEDSAVYLCASSLGTLSEAFFGQGTRLTVV.

The chain employs TRBV18 and TRBJ2-3; 7 nucleotides agree with TRBD1. V was clipped by 3 bases and J by 5 bases; unmatched bases: 8. The germline gives CDR1 KGHSH, CDR2 LQKENI. This CDR3 spans 15 amino acids. CDR3 in amino acids: CASSPRGGKEDTQYF. CDR3 sequence (DNA): TGTGCCAGCTCACCGCGAGGGGGCAAGGAAGATACGCAGTATTTT.

The genes are TRBV7-6 and TRBJ1-3, with D hard to call. Trimming removed 5 bases at V and 7 bases at J, with 9 bases between. The CDR3 runs to 12 residues. Per the germline V gene, CDR1 is SGHVS and CDR2 is FNYEAQ. For the CDR3, the DNA is TGTGCCAGCAGCGTCCCCGGTAACACCATATATTTT. Its translation is CASSVPGNTIYF.

CDR3 loop: CAISVAGQGHTEAFF. The CDR3, as DNA: TGTGCCATCAGTGTTGCGGGACAGGGGCACACTGAAGCTTTCTTT. The rearrangement links TRBV10-3 to TRBJ1-1; 10 bases line up with TRBD1. Germline V gene sequence: CDR1 ENHRY, CDR2 SYGVKD. The CDR3 length is 15 residues. The V and J ends lost 4 bases and 3 bases, in that order; junction bases with no gene match: 5.

The chain uses TRBV30 and TRBJ1-2; possibly TRBD1 for D (6 bases). The CDR3 consists of 12 residues. Trimming removed 3 bases from V and 8 bases from J, with 13 bases in between. Germline lookup yields CDR1 GTSNPN and CDR2 SVGIG (reference sequence). The CDR3 DNA is TGTGCCTGGAGGCGGGGGGCGATGGGCTACACCTTC. Translation gives CAWRRGAMGYTF.

The rearrangement uses TRBV18 and TRBJ1-1, with 8 nucleotides matching TRBD1. The CDR3 is 14 amino acids. CDR1 is KGHSH and CDR2 is LQKENI in the germline V gene. V shed 5 bases and J 4 bases; nucleotides not matched to a gene: 6. The CDR3 DNA sequence: TGTGCCAGCTCAGTGGACAGGGAGGCCACTGAAGCTTTCTTT. Translated: CASSVDREATEAFF.

V usage is TRBV4-2 and J usage is TRBJ2-1, with 10 bases aligning to TRBD2. The CDR3 totals 19 residues. V was pared by 4 bases and J by 3 bases, with 15 bases of the junction left unmatched. CDR1 LGHNA and CDR2 YNFKEQ come from the germline V gene. As DNA, the CDR3 is TGTGCCAGCAGCCGGACCTCGACACGGACTAGCGGAGACTACAATGAGCAGTTCTTC. It encodes CASSRTSTRTSGDYNEQFF.

This chain connects TRBV6-5 to TRBJ2-1; D perhaps matches TRBD2 (5 bases). The V gene's germline CDR1 is MNHEY and CDR2 SVGAGI. This CDR3 comprises 11 residues. The V end was cut by 5 bases, the J end by 9 bases, with 8 bases between. The CDR3 nucleotides are TGTGCCAGCAGTCCGGGAAGTGAGCAGTTCTTC. As protein: CASSPGSEQFF.

The chain carries TRBV9 and TRBJ2-2; 7 nucleotides line up with TRBD2. The V segment lost 8 bases and the J segment 0 bases; nucleotides outside the gene matches: 7. CDR1 SGDLS and CDR2 YYNGEE come from the germline V gene. CDR3 size: 15 residues. The CDR3, as DNA: TGTGCCAGTCAGCCTAGCGGAGCGAACACCGGGGAGCTGTTTTTT. This encodes CASQPSGANTGELFF.

The V call is TRBV6-1, the J call TRBJ2-1; 8 bases fit TRBD2. Losses at the gene ends were 6 bases for V and 7 bases for J; bases not matched to a gene: 11. CDR1 is MNHNS, CDR2 SASEGT, per germline. This CDR3 has 15 amino acids. In nucleotides, the CDR3 is TGTGCCAGCAGAACCTTAGCGGGGCCGGAGAATGAGCAGTTCTTC. This gives the protein CASRTLAGPENEQFF.